Listed below are T cell receptor beta chains from one sample, sequenced in a study of response to subunit inactivated influenza vaccine. One entry per CDR3 protein results from TCRdb running MiXCR on the RT-PCR reads. The sample comprises approximately 700,000 distinct CDR3 sequences, more than 15% of which are singletons, and under 14% rests with the top ten. This sample comprised PBMCs from blood, obtained approximately 12 days after vaccination. The origin of the receptors is a man in his forties or fifties who received an inactivated influenza vaccine. Each CDR3 is given with its conserved first and last residue. The D gene is left open where the match is weak. Expanded clones are given a class, and other clones once, few, many or no size at all.

cdr3_nt cdr3_aa v_call d_call j_call clone_size
TGTGCCAGCAGCTCCTCCTCGGATACGCAGTATTTT CASSSSSDTQYF TRBV11-3 . TRBJ2-3 few
TGTGCCAGCAGCCAAGGACAGGGAGGGATTGAAGCTTTCTTT CASSQGQGGIEAFF TRBV7-2 TRBD1 TRBJ1-1 few
TGTGCCAGCAGTCCCGGGACAGGTTTTGCTTTGGACTTC CASSPGTGFALDF TRBV6-2/TRBV6-3 TRBD1 TRBJ2-7 .
TGTGCCATCAGTGAGTCAAGTACAGGGGGGAACTATGGCTACACCTTC CAISESSTGGNYGYTF TRBV10-3 TRBD1 TRBJ1-2 few
TGCAGTGCTAGACCCCCACCGGCCCAGCTAGCCAAAAACATTCAGTACTTC CSARPPPAQLAKNIQYF TRBV20-1 . TRBJ2-4 .
TGCAGCGTTGTAGTTAGGAGCTCCTACAATGAGCAGTTCTTC CSVVVRSSYNEQFF TRBV29-1 . TRBJ2-1 .
TGTGCCTGGAGTTCACAGGGTGCCACTGAAGCTTTCTTT CAWSSQGATEAFF TRBV30 . TRBJ1-1 few
TGTGCCATGTGGGGCAGGGAGAACACCATATATTTT CAMWGRENTIYF TRBV10-3 . TRBJ1-3 few
TGTGCCAGCAGTTACTCTCCGCAGGGCAGAGGAGGCTACACCTTC CASSYSPQGRGGYTF TRBV6-5 . TRBJ1-2 .
TGCAGTTCCCGGGACAGCTATGGCTACACCTTC CSSRDSYGYTF TRBV20-1 TRBD1 TRBJ1-2 .
TGCGCCAGCAGCTCTACTAGCGGCGTTGAGCAGTTCTTC CASSSTSGVEQFF TRBV5-1 TRBD2 TRBJ2-1 .
TGTGCCAGCAGTTCAGGGGGCGCCTATGGCTACACCTTC CASSSGGAYGYTF TRBV12-3/TRBV12-4 TRBD1 TRBJ1-2 many
TGTGCCAGCAGCCACAGCGGGGGGGCCTTGGATACGCAGTATTTT CASSHSGGALDTQYF TRBV4-2 TRBD2 TRBJ2-3 many
TGCGCCAGCAGCTCCGGACAGGGACTCGGTGAGACCCAGTACTTC CASSSGQGLGETQYF TRBV5-1 TRBD1 TRBJ2-5 few
TGTGCCAGCAGTGCGGCGGGGGGCTATGGCTACACCTTC CASSAAGGYGYTF TRBV12-3/TRBV12-4 . TRBJ1-2 few
TGCAGCGTCCTCGGGATTCAGAAGACTCGTAGCACAGATACGCAGTATTTT CSVLGIQKTRSTDTQYF TRBV29-1 . TRBJ2-3 .
TGTGCCAGTAGTATCCGGGACACCCTTTACAATGAGCAGTTCTTC CASSIRDTLYNEQFF TRBV19 . TRBJ2-1 .
TGTGCCAGCAGTTACACAATGACAGGGGGCCTGGGGGGCTACACCTTC CASSYTMTGGLGGYTF TRBV6-5 TRBD1 TRBJ1-2 .
TGCAGCGTTGCGGCGGACACGAGCTACGAGCAGTACTTC CSVAADTSYEQYF TRBV29-1 . TRBJ2-7 few
TGTGCCAGCAGAGCCGGGAACACTAATGAAAAACTGTTTTTT CASRAGNTNEKLFF TRBV12-3/TRBV12-4 . TRBJ1-4 .
TGCGCCAGCAGCCAAGAGCTCTTACTGTACAATGAGCAGTTCTTC CASSQELLLYNEQFF TRBV4-3 . TRBJ2-1 .
TGCGCCAGCAGCGCCCCCGGGACTCGAGGCAATCAGCCCCAGCATTTT CASSAPGTRGNQPQHF TRBV5-1 . TRBJ1-5 .
TGCGCCAGCAAAGAGGAAAAGGGCACCTACACCGGGGAGCTGTTTTTT CASKEEKGTYTGELFF TRBV5-1 . TRBJ2-2 .
TGTGCCAGCAGCCAAGAAGGGTCTAGCTCATACGAGCAGTACTTC CASSQEGSSSYEQYF TRBV4-2 . TRBJ2-7 .
TGTGCCAGCAGCTTCCAGGGACAGGACTACGAGCAGTACTTC CASSFQGQDYEQYF TRBV7-2 TRBD1 TRBJ2-7 .
TGTGCCAGCTCCCGGGGACTAGCAGAGACCCAGTACTTC CASSRGLAETQYF TRBV18 TRBD2 TRBJ2-5 .
TGTGCCAGCAGTACTCGACAGGGTGCTAATCTGTTTTTT CASSTRQGANLFF TRBV28 TRBD1 TRBJ1-4 few
TGTGCCAGCAGCCAGATAGGGGGCTTGTCCTACGAGCAGTACTTC CASSQIGGLSYEQYF TRBV14 TRBD1 TRBJ2-7 few
TGTGCCAGCAGCTTTTTAGCGGGCCACCAAGAGACCCAGTACTTC CASSFLAGHQETQYF TRBV7-6 TRBD2 TRBJ2-5 .
TGTGCCAGCAGCCAAGAGGTGGGATCCGGCAATGAGCAGTTCTTC CASSQEVGSGNEQFF TRBV4-2 . TRBJ2-1 .
TGTGCCAGCAGCCCCTATGGTCCGAGCTCCTACAATGAGCAGTTCTTC CASSPYGPSSYNEQFF TRBV7-9 . TRBJ2-1 many
TGTGCCAGCAGTTACTCCGTCGGACCCTCGGGACAAAGCTACGAGCAGTACTTC CASSYSVGPSGQSYEQYF TRBV6-2/TRBV6-3 . TRBJ2-7 few
TGCGCCAGCAGCCCAGATTATGGCGGGAGGGCTACAGATACGCAGTATTTT CASSPDYGGRATDTQYF TRBV5-1 TRBD2 TRBJ2-3 few
TGTGCCAGCAGGCCAGAACAGGGAATCCCTTCGGAGACCCAGTACTTC CASRPEQGIPSETQYF TRBV12-3/TRBV12-4 . TRBJ2-5 few
TGCAGCGTTGAAATCCGCGTGGGGGGAGCTTTCTTT CSVEIRVGGAFF TRBV29-1 . TRBJ1-1 few
TGTGCCAGCAGCCGAGCAGAGGGGGGGTCCTACAATGAGCAGTTCTTC CASSRAEGGSYNEQFF TRBV7-8 . TRBJ2-1 few
TGCAGTGCTAGAATGTTGGGCGGGACCAAGGAAGAGACCCAGTACTTC CSARMLGGTKEETQYF TRBV20-1 . TRBJ2-5 many
TGTGCCAGCAGCTTGGGGGTGGAGGCTGAAGCTTTCTTT CASSLGVEAEAFF TRBV7-9 . TRBJ1-1 .
TGTGCCATCAGTGAGCGACAGGGAAATGGCTACACCTTC CAISERQGNGYTF TRBV10-3 TRBD1 TRBJ1-2 .